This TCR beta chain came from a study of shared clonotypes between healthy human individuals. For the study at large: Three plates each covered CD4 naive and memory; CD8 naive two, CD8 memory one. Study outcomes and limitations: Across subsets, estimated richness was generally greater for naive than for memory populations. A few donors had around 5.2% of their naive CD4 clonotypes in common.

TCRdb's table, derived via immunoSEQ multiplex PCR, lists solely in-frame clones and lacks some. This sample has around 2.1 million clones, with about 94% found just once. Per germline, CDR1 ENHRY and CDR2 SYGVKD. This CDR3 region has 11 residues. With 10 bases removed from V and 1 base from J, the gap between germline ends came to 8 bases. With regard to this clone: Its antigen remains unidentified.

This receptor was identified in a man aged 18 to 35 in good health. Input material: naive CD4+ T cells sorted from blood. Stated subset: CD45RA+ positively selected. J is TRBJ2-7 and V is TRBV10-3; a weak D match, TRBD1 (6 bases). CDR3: CATGQSYEQYF. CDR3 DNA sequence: TGTGCCACCGGACAGTCCTACGAGCAGTACTTC.